The 30 T cell receptor beta chains given below trace back to one sample, sequenced in a study of cytomegalovirus exposure and HLA in healthy donors. It was with 60 Vbeta and 13 Jbeta primers that the PCR ran. Here immunoSEQ multiplex PCR was the method, and the copy in TCRdb shows in-frame clones only, minus some. Here the sample spans about 120,000 clones, roughly 80% being singletons. Sequencing input: PBMCs. These receptors were taken from a woman aged 35 to 49 in good health and CMV-seropositive.

The chain combines TRBV10-3 with TRBJ1-1; TRBD1 matches at 10 bases. CDR1 and CDR2 (germline): ENHRY, SYGVKD. The ends lost 3 bases at V and 2 bases at J; junction bases unmatched: 9. The CDR3 runs 17 residues. The CDR3 is CAISELDRGENNTEAFF. CDR3 sequence (DNA): TGTGCCATCAGTGAACTGGACAGGGGGGAAAATAACACTGAAGCTTTCTTT.

This clone has only a few counts. The rearrangement uses TRBV5-1 and TRBJ2-3; D gene ambiguous. The CDR3 extends over 12 amino acids. The germline gives CDR1 SGHRS, CDR2 YFSETQ. Trimming stripped 4 bases from V and 9 bases from J, with 12 bases between. The CDR3 nucleotides are TGCGCCAGCAGCGATTCACTGGAGACGCAGTATTTT. Protein sequence: CASSDSLETQYF.

V usage is TRBV7-9 and J usage is TRBJ1-3; 7 positions agree with TRBD1. CDR1 SEHNR and CDR2 FQNEAQ come from the germline V gene (reference sequence). The trim removed 4 bases at V and 0 bases at J, leaving 9 bases unmatched. This CDR3 region has 17 residues. The DNA for the CDR3 is TGTGCCAGCAGCTCCGTTCGGACAGGCCACTCTGGAAACACCATATATTTT. Translating it yields CASSSVRTGHSGNTIYF.

The CDR3 DNA follows: TGTGCCATCAGTGAGCCTCAGGCAGGGGCAGACGAGCAGTACTTC. Translated, it gives CAISEPQAGADEQYF. This chain links TRBV10-3 with TRBJ2-7, with D tentatively TRBD1 (6 bases). Trimming removed 2 bases at V and 5 bases at J, with 16 bases between. In germline, CDR1 is ENHRY, CDR2 SYGVKD. The CDR3 extends over 15 amino acids.

V gene TRBV6-5 combines with J gene TRBJ2-3; no firm D call. The length of the CDR3 is 16 residues. Germline V CDR1 and CDR2: MNHEY, SVGAGI. V lost 2 bases and J 0 bases, leaving 12 bases between the germline ends. The CDR3 DNA sequence: TGTGCCAGCAGTTACGATCATACACCTAGCACAGATACGCAGTATTTT. Its translation is CASSYDHTPSTDTQYF.

This sequence joins TRBV29-1 and TRBJ1-4; 9 nucleotides match TRBD1. The germline CDR1 and CDR2 sequences are SQVTM and ANQGSEA. V dropped 3 bases and J dropped 3; count of bases not matched to a gene: 5. The CDR3 totals 15 residues. CDR3 DNA sequence: TGCAGCGTTGAGGACACAGGGGGCCCTAATGAAAAACTGTTTTTT. Protein: CSVEDTGGPNEKLFF.

As to this clone: The same CDR3 can be traced to other DNA sequences in this sample. The J gene is TRBJ2-3, the V gene TRBV2; possibly TRBD2 for D (5 bases). Germline V gene lookup returns CDR1 SNHLY and CDR2 FYNNEI. With 7 bases removed from V and 3 bases from J, the gap between germline ends came to 8 bases. The CDR3 has 12 residues. The CDR3 nucleotides are TGTGCCAGCAATCTAGCAACAGATACGCAGTATTTT. This gives the protein CASNLATDTQYF.

This chain's CDR3 is CASSYSPGHNYEQYF. The CDR3 region has the DNA TGTGCCAGCAGTTACTCACCGGGACACAACTACGAGCAGTACTTC. The rearrangement joins TRBV6-6 to TRBJ2-7; D might be TRBD1 (6 bases). This CDR3 contains 15 residues. The germline gives CDR1 MNHNY, CDR2 SVGAGI (reference sequence). V was cut by 0 bases and J by 3 bases, with 12 bases left in between.

This chain links TRBV6-1 with TRBJ2-5; TRBD2 aligns across 14 bases. From germline, CDR1 is MNHNS and CDR2 SASEGT. J was trimmed by 12 bases and V by 3 bases; bases with no gene match: 9. CDR3 length: 15 residues. CDR3 region: CASSELGTSGSREYF. CDR3 in DNA: TGTGCCAGCAGTGAGCTTGGGACTAGCGGGAGCCGGGAGTACTTC.

V usage is TRBV7-2 and J usage is TRBJ1-1; the D gene is possibly TRBD1 (6 bases). V lost 5 bases to trimming and J lost 1 base, with 17 bases between them. The germline CDR1 and CDR2 sequences are SGHTA and FQGNSA. The CDR3 runs 16 residues. CDR3 bases: TGTGCCAGCAGCCTAAGGGGCAGGGGCTCGAACACTGAAGCTTTCTTT. This encodes CASSLRGRGSNTEAFF.

CDR3 in DNA: TGCGCCAGCAGCCCGCCCGACAGGGGAGGGTCCTACGAGCAGTACTTC. Protein: CASSPPDRGGSYEQYF. The rearrangement joins TRBV5-1 to TRBJ2-7; perhaps TRBD1 as D (8 bases). Germline V gene sequence: CDR1 SGHRS, CDR2 YFSETQ. Between the trimmed V and J ends, which lost 4 bases and 1 base, there was a span of 18 bases. The CDR3 has 16 amino acids.

V and J are TRBV6-5 and TRBJ2-3, with 14 bases aligning to TRBD2. From germline, CDR1 is MNHEY and CDR2 SVGAGI. The CDR3 length is 15 residues. V gave up 7 bases and J gave up 6 bases; unmatched junction bases: 6. The DNA for the CDR3 is TGTGCCAGCATCGGACTAGCGGGGGGCGACGATACGCAGTATTTT. It specifies CASIGLAGGDDTQYF.

This chain joins TRBV29-1 and TRBJ1-2, with D maybe TRBD1 (5 bases). V lost 0 bases and J 4 bases, leaving 12 bases between the germline ends. This CDR3 is built from 14 residues. CDR1 and CDR2 from the germline V gene are SQVTM and ANQGSEA. The DNA for the CDR3 is TGCAGCGTTGAAGATCTAGGGGATACCTATGGCTACACCTTC. It is translated as CSVEDLGDTYGYTF.

The chain is built from TRBV7-3 and TRBJ2-1; D gene uncertain. The germline V and J ends were trimmed by 1 base and 5 bases, with 3 bases remaining between them. This CDR3 is built from 12 residues. Germline assignment: CDR1 SGHTA and CDR2 FQGTGA. CDR3 DNA: TGTGCCAGCAGCTTAAGTAACAATGAGCAGTTCTTC. It is translated as CASSLSNNEQFF.

The CDR3 is CASRGGSNSPLHF. Here the CDR3 DNA reads TGTGCCAGCAGGGGGGGGAGTAATTCACCCCTCCACTTT. The chain recombines TRBV2 with TRBJ1-6; maybe TRBD1 (5 bases). The CDR3 is 13 amino acids. Germline-derived CDR1 and CDR2 are SNHLY and FYNNEI. The germline V and J ends were trimmed by 6 bases and 6 bases, with 9 bases remaining between them.

This clone was seen only once. The chain carries TRBV15 and TRBJ2-5; maybe TRBD2 (5 bases). V dropped 0 bases and J dropped 1 base, with 15 bases sitting between them. CDR1 is LNHNV and CDR2 is YYDKDF in the germline V gene (reference sequence). The CDR3 sequence is 17 residues long. CDR3 amino acids: CATSRERAVSRQETQYF. The CDR3 DNA follows: TGTGCCACCAGCAGAGAGAGGGCGGTTTCCCGCCAAGAGACCCAGTACTTC.

V gene TRBV6-6 combines with J gene TRBJ2-7; possible D gene TRBD1, 5 bases. CDR1 is MNHNY, CDR2 SVGAGI, per germline (reference sequence). The CDR3 is 15 amino acids. With 2 bases removed from V and 2 bases from J, the gap between germline ends came to 13 bases. The CDR3 here is CASSYEAGPTYEQYF. The CDR3 nucleotides are TGTGCCAGCAGTTACGAGGCAGGGCCGACCTACGAGCAGTACTTC.

This clone was observed a handful of times. This sequence joins TRBV9 and TRBJ1-4, with 8 bases lining up with TRBD1. Germline lookup yields CDR1 SGDLS and CDR2 YYNGEE. The CDR3 runs 15 residues. V was clipped by 5 bases and J by 6 bases; unmatched bases: 9. The chain's CDR3 is CASSGVGTGDEKLFF. CDR3 DNA sequence: TGTGCCAGCAGTGGAGTTGGGACAGGCGATGAAAAACTGTTTTTT. Full variable domain (missing parts from reference TRBV9 and TRBJ1-4): DSGVTQTPKHLITATGQRVTLRCSPRSGDLSVYWYQQSLDQGLQFLIQYYNGEERAKGNILERFSAQQFPDLHSELNLSSLELGDSALYFCASSGVGTGDEKLFFGSGTQLSVL.

This clone was recorded once. This chain links TRBV6-1 with TRBJ1-6; D call uncertain. The V end lost 4 bases, the J end lost 0 bases, and 7 bases lay between the germline ends. The CDR3 is made up of 15 amino acids. The germline V gene has CDR1 MNHNS and CDR2 SASEGT. CDR3 bases: TGTGCCAGCAGTGTTCGGAGCTCCTATAATTCACCCCTCCACTTT. It specifies CASSVRSSYNSPLHF.

The chain links TRBV6-5 to TRBJ1-2, with 8 bases identical to TRBD1. Trimming at V came to 6 bases and at J to 7 bases, leaving 13 bases not matched to a gene. Germline lookup yields CDR1 MNHEY and CDR2 SVGAGI. The CDR3 consists of 15 residues. The DNA of the CDR3 is TGTGCCAGCAGATCCGCCGACAGGGGTGGCTTTGGCTACACCTTC. Translation gives CASRSADRGGFGYTF.

The chain recombines TRBV4-3 with TRBJ1-2; TRBD1 is a possible D gene (6 bases). CDR1 is LGHNA, CDR2 YSLEER, per germline. V was pared by 1 base and J by 7 bases, with 13 bases between. The CDR3 loop spans 14 amino acids. The CDR3 DNA follows: TGCGCCAGCAGCCAAGCATTAGGGGGGGTTGGCTACACCTTC. Translation gives CASSQALGGVGYTF.

This chain uses TRBV7-9 with TRBJ2-1, with 11 bases identical to TRBD1. The V segment lost 5 bases and the J segment 5 bases; nucleotides outside the gene matches: 11. Germline V gives CDR1 SEHNR, CDR2 FQNEAQ (reference sequence). This CDR3 contains 17 residues. The CDR3: CASSRGTGGLGHNEQFF. CDR3 nucleotide sequence: TGTGCCAGCAGCCGCGGGACAGGGGGGTTGGGCCACAATGAGCAGTTCTTC.

CDR3 amino acids: CAISGPQGGEETQYF. The DNA for the CDR3 is TGTGCCATCAGTGGTCCACAGGGAGGGGAAGAGACCCAGTACTTC. This chain joins TRBV10-3 and TRBJ2-5; a weak D match, TRBD2 (7 bases). Germline lookup yields CDR1 ENHRY and CDR2 SYGVKD. Trimming left V 4 bases short and J 3 bases short, with 15 bases between. CDR3 length: 15 residues.

CDR3 sequence reads: CASSSEGQGGPGAFF. CDR3 coding DNA: TGCGCCAGCAGCTCGGAGGGCCAGGGGGGTCCAGGAGCTTTCTTT. The chain links TRBV5-1 to TRBJ1-1; 7 bases match TRBD1. The CDR3 spans 15 residues. After removal of 3 bases from V and 10 bases from J, the junction contained 15 bases not matched to a gene. Germline assignment: CDR1 SGHRS and CDR2 YFSETQ. The variable domain in full, with the rest retrieved from reference TRBV5-1 and TRBJ1-1, is KAGVTQTPRYLIKTRGQQVTLSCSPISGHRSVSWYQQTPGQGLQFLFEYFSETQRNKGNFPGRFSGRQFSNSRSEMNVSTLELGDSALYLCASSSEGQGGPGAFFGQGTRLTVV.

The rearrangement joins TRBV7-2 to TRBJ2-5; D is unresolved. V lost 1 base and J 1 base, leaving 10 bases between the germline ends. Germline V gene data show CDR1 as SGHTA and CDR2 as FQGNSA. The CDR3 totals 15 residues. The chain's CDR3 is CASSLGLGFQETQYF. CDR3 DNA sequence: TGTGCCAGCAGCTTAGGTTTGGGCTTCCAAGAGACCCAGTACTTC.

The chain is built from TRBV6-1 and TRBJ1-5; a possible D gene is TRBD1 (6 bases). Germline loops: CDR1 MNHNS, CDR2 SASEGT. This CDR3 is built from 14 residues. The V and J ends lost 5 bases and 8 bases respectively, with 16 bases between them. The CDR3 nucleotides are TGTGCCAGCAGTTCCTCGACAGGCCCGGAGCCCCAGCATTTT. Amino acid sequence: CASSSSTGPEPQHF.

This clone has only one observation. V and J are TRBV7-9 and TRBJ1-5, with 9 bases fitting TRBD1. CDR3 size: 17 residues. Per germline, CDR1 SEHNR and CDR2 FQNEAQ (reference sequence). The ends lost 4 bases at V and 0 bases at J; junction bases unmatched: 7. CDR3 sequence (DNA): TGTGCCAGCAGCTCATACCCGGGACAGGGTAGCAATCAGCCCCAGCATTTT. Its translation is CASSSYPGQGSNQPQHF.

V and J are TRBV9 and TRBJ2-6; 8 nucleotides line up with TRBD1. The CDR3 covers 15 residues. Germline V gives CDR1 SGDLS, CDR2 YYNGEE. With 4 bases clipped from V and 5 bases from J, the junction kept 5 bases outside the gene matches. CDR3 sequence reads: CASSSDRGRANVLTF. The CDR3 bases are TGTGCCAGCAGCTCCGACAGGGGTCGGGCCAACGTCCTGACTTTC. Full variable domain (outside the CDR3, taken from reference TRBV9 and TRBJ2-6): DSGVTQTPKHLITATGQRVTLRCSPRSGDLSVYWYQQSLDQGLQFLIQYYNGEERAKGNILERFSAQQFPDLHSELNLSSLELGDSALYFCASSSDRGRANVLTFGAGSRLTVL.

This clone was counted between two and nine times. This chain joins TRBV2 and TRBJ1-2; D not resolved. The CDR3 totals 13 residues. The germline V and J ends were trimmed by 2 bases and 6 bases, with 10 bases remaining between them. In germline, CDR1 is SNHLY, CDR2 FYNNEI. The CDR3 region is CASSEIGADGYTF. The CDR3 DNA follows: TGTGCCAGCAGTGAAATTGGAGCAGATGGCTACACCTTC.

The J gene is TRBJ1-5, the V gene TRBV2; TRBD1 agrees at 8 bases. Germline V CDR1 and CDR2: SNHLY, FYNNEI. The CDR3 is made up of 16 amino acids. J gave up 11 bases and V 2 bases, and 14 bases lay outside the gene matches. CDR3 sequence (DNA): TGTGCCAGCAGTGAAATGACCGGACAGGGTGCGTGGGCCCAGCATTTT. Its protein product is CASSEMTGQGAWAQHF.